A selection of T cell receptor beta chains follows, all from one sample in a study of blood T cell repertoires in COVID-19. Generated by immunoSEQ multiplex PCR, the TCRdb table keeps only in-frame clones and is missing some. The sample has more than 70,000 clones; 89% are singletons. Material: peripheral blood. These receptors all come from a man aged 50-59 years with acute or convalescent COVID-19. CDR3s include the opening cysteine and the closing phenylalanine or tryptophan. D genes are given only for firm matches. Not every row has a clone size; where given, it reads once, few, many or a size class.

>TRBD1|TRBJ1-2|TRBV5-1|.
TGCGCCAGCAGCTTGGGGGGACAGGGGCGAGGCTATGGCTACACCTTC
CASSLGGQGRGYGYTF
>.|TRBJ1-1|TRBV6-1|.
TGTGCCAGCAGCGAAGGGCACCAAGCTTTCTTT
CASSEGHQAFF
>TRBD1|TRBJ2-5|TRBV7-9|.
TGTGCCAGCAGCGCGACAGGGGGCGCGGAGACCCAGTACTTC
CASSATGGAETQYF
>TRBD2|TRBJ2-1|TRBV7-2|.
TGTGCCAGCATGCCGAGCGGGGGAGGTGGGTATGAGCAGTTCTTC
CASMPSGGGGYEQFF
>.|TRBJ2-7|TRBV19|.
TGTGCCAGTAGTCCCCGGTTACCCACAGCCTACGAGCAGTACTTC
CASSPRLPTAYEQYF
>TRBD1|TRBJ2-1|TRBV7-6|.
TGTGCCAGCAGCTTGGGGACAGCGAGCTCCTACAATGAGCAGTTCTTC
CASSLGTASSYNEQFF
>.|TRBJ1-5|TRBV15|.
TGTGCCACCAGCAGAGGCGGCGAATGGGGCAATCAGCCCCAGCATTTT
CATSRGGEWGNQPQHF
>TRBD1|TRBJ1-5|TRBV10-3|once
TGTGCCACCGGCCGAGGGGGCCTTAGCAATCAGCCCCAGCATTTT
CATGRGGLSNQPQHF
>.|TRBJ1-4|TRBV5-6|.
TGTGCCAGCAGCTTCGGGGGAGCAAGTATAGAAAAACTGTTTTTT
CASSFGGASIEKLFF
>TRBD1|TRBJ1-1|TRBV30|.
TGTGCCTGGAGTGTGGGGGGACAGGGGGTAACTGAAGCTTTCTTT
CAWSVGGQGVTEAFF
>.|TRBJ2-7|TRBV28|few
TGTGCCAGCAGTACCCAGGGGGGAGGCTACGAGCAGTACTTC
CASSTQGGGYEQYF
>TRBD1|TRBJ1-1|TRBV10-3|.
TGTGCCATCAGCCAACAGGGGTACACTGAAGCTTTCTTT
CAISQQGYTEAFF
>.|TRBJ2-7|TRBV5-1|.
TGCGCCAGCAGCTGGGGGCGAAACGAGCAGTACTTC
CASSWGRNEQYF
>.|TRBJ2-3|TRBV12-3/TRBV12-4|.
TGTGCCAGCAGTTCCCTCTCAGATACGCAGTATTTT
CASSSLSDTQYF
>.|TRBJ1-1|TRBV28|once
TGTGCCAGCAGTAAGGGTGGCAGGGTGAACACTGAAGCTTTCTTT
CASSKGGRVNTEAFF
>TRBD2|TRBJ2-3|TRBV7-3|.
TGTGCCAGCAGCCCCTCGGGGACTAGCGGGGGAACAGATACGCAGTATTTT
CASSPSGTSGGTDTQYF
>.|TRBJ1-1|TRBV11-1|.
TGTGCCAGCAGCTTGGACACGAACACTGAAGCTTTCTTT
CASSLDTNTEAFF
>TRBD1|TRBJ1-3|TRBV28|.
TGTGCCAGCAGTTCCGCCGGGACAGGGGGAATCTCTGGAAACACCATATATTTT
CASSSAGTGGISGNTIYF
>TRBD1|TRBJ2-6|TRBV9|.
TGTGCCAGCAGCGTAGGCTTTGGCAGGGGGACCTCTGGGGCCAACGTCCTGACTTTC
CASSVGFGRGTSGANVLTF
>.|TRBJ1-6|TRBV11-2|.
TGTGCCAGCAGCCCAGGACTGAATTCACCCCTCCACTTT
CASSPGLNSPLHF
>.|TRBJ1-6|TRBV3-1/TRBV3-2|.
TGTGCCAGCAGCCAAAACAGAAAGTCACCCCTCCACTTT
CASSQNRKSPLHF
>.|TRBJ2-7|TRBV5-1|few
TGCGCCAGCAGCTTTATTCCAGGGGATGAGCAGTACTTC
CASSFIPGDEQYF
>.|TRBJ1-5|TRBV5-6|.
TGTGCCAGCAGCTTCGGGGGTTTCGCTCAGCCCCAGCATTTT
CASSFGGFAQPQHF
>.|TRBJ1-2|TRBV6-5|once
TGTGCCAGCAGTTACTCTATCGGAGGAAGCTATGGCTACACCTTC
CASSYSIGGSYGYTF
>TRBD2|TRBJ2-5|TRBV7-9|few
TGTGCCAGCAGCTTTTCGGCTAGCGGGGGGGTAGGGACCCAGTACTTC
CASSFSASGGVGTQYF
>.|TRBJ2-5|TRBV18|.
TGTGCCAGCTCACCTATGCGGCAAGAGACCCAGTACTTC
CASSPMRQETQYF
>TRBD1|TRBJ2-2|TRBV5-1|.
TGCGCCTCCGGGACAGGGAACACCGGGGAGCTGTTTTTT
CASGTGNTGELFF
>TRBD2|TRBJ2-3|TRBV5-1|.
TGCGCCAGCAGCTTGGGTGGCGGGGGGGCCGATACGCAGTATTTT
CASSLGGGGADTQYF
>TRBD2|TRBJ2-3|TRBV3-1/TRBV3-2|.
TGTGCCAGCAGCCCGGGTCTCGGGGGGACAGATACGCAGTATTTT
CASSPGLGGTDTQYF
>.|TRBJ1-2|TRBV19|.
TGTGCCAGTAGTATAGAGGCGGGGCGGACTAACTATGGCTACACCTTC
CASSIEAGRTNYGYTF
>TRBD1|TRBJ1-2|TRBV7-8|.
TGTGCCAGCAGCTTATTGTCAGGGGGGAACTATGGCTACACCTTC
CASSLLSGGNYGYTF
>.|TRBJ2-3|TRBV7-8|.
TGTGCCAGCAGCCGAGGGACTGAAACGGATACGCAGTATTTT
CASSRGTETDTQYF
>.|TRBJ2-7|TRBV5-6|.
TGTGCCAGCGGAGTGACTAACTACGAGCAGTACTTC
CASGVTNYEQYF
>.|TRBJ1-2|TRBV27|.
TGTGCCAGCAGTTTAGTCCGCAGGCCTAACTATGGCTACACCTTC
CASSLVRRPNYGYTF
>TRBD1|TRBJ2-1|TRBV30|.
TGTGCCTGGAGTGTACGGACAGGGGGCAATGAGCAGTTCTTC
CAWSVRTGGNEQFF
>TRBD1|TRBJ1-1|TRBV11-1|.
TGTGCCAGCAGCACAATGACAGGGGTGAACACTGAAGCTTTCTTT
CASSTMTGVNTEAFF
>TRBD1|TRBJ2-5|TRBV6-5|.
TGTGCCAGCAGTTTAGGACAGGGGGCTGAGACCCAGTACTTC
CASSLGQGAETQYF
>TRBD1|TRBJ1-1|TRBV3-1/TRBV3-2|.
TGTGCCAGCAGCCAAGGCAGGACAGGGGAAGCTTTCTTT
CASSQGRTGEAFF
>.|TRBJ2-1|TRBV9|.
TGTGCCAGCAGCGTAGGGGGGACACCGAACAATGAGCAGTTCTTC
CASSVGGTPNNEQFF
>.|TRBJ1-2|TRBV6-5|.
TGTGCCAGCAGTTACTCGACAACTGCCACTAACTATGGCTACACCTTC
CASSYSTTATNYGYTF
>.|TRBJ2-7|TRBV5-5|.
TGTGCCAGCAGCACCGGACAGACAGTCTACGAGCAGTACTTC
CASSTGQTVYEQYF
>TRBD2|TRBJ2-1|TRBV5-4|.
TGTGCCAGCAACCCTCTAGCGGGGGCTGGAAATGAGCAGTTCTTC
CASNPLAGAGNEQFF
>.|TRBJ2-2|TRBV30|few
TGTGCCTGGAGGGGGCAGGGGAACACCGGGGAGCTGTTTTTT
CAWRGQGNTGELFF
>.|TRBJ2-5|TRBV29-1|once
TGCAGCGTTGAGAAGACAGGCGGTGGAGAGACCCAGTACTTC
CSVEKTGGGETQYF
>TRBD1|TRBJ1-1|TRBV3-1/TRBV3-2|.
TGTGCCAGCAGCCCCCGGGACAGGGAGGCTGAAGCTTTCTTT
CASSPRDREAEAFF
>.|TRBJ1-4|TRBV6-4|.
TGTGCCAGCAGTGACTCCGGACGGGGGAATGAAAAACTGTTTTTT
CASSDSGRGNEKLFF